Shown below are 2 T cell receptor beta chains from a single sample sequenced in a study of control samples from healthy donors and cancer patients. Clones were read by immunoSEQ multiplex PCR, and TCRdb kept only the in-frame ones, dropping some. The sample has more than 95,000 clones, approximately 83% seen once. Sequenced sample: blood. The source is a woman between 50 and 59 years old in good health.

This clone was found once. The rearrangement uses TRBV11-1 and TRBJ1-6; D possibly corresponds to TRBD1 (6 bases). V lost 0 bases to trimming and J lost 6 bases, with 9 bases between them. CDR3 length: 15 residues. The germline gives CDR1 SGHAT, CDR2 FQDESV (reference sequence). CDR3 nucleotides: TGTGCCAGCAGCTTAGCGGACAGATTTAATTCACCCCTCCACTTT. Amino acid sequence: CASSLADRFNSPLHF.

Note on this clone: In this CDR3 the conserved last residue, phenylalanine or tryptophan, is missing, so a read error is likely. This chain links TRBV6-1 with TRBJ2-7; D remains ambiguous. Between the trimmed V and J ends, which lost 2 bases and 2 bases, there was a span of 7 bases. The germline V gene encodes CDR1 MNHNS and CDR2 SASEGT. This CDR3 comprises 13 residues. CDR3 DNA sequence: TGTGCCAGCAGTGAATACAGTACCTACGAGCAGTACCTC. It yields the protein CASSEYSTYEQYL.